This T cell receptor beta chain was captured by sequencing in a study of cytomegalovirus exposure and HLA in healthy donors (dated by TCRdb to 2017 to 2019). A note on the overall study: According to an earlier analysis of a few hundred of the donors, about 190 million T cells yielded approximately 120 million unique TCR beta sequences and around 300 Gb of sequence data. Roughly 300 gigabases of sequencing data and approximately 85 million unique TCR sequences were included in an early release covering about 700 HLA-typed donors. Among the approximately 400 genotyped donors, 75% to 90% belonged to the genetic ancestry cluster associated with self-reported Caucasian donors. The aim of the study was to test whether cataloging public T cell receptors could identify signatures of past pathogen exposure. The study used immunosequencing to profile the T cell repertoires of approximately 690 subjects and linked those repertoires to cytomegalovirus serostatus. Besides the first cohort of around 700 subjects, a separate validation cohort made up of over 100 different subjects was used. High-throughput TCR immunosequencing, statistical association of individual TCRs with disease status, and machine learning were combined to predict cytomegalovirus infection status. To study patterns of TCR occurrence, a later analysis re-analyzed previously published TCR beta repertoires from hundreds of donors and added high-resolution HLA genotyping. The later analysis used no new phenotypic data to find candidate immune exposures, relying instead on TCR beta sequences and their occurrence across donors. In an earlier analysis of 550 to 700 of the donors, high-throughput TCR beta sequencing was used to judge whether each TCR beta V gene segment behaved as functional or pseudogenic. Alongside the repertoire data, information on donor age, sex, ethnicity and CMV serostatus was compiled. A later genetic analysis used genome-wide SNP genotypes for about 60% of the roughly 670 donors, treating that subset as a discovery cohort. All discovery cohort repertoires had been generated using a single sequencing platform. Class I and class II HLA loci were covered by the typing at four-digit resolution. The number of typed donors differed by locus: roughly 620-630 for A, B, C, DRB1 and DQB1; approximately 540 for DQA1; some 590 for DPA1; and some 430 for DPB1. Because of strong linkage in the cohort, roughly five DR-DQ haplotypes were treated as single units for association and clustering. Among some 410 genotyped donors of the cohort, an average of approximately 250,000 unique TCR beta nucleotide sequences were sequenced per donor, approximately 20% of them non-productive.

A remark on this clone: There is no known antigen for this receptor. Qualities for individual bases were not recorded, and no much larger clone is one base off.

CDR1 and CDR2 are drawn from the germline V gene: SGHNT, YENEEA. Spanning cysteine to phenylalanine, the CDR3 consists of 17 amino acids. The DNA shown is the 51-base CDR3, in frame from base 1. V and J lose 1 base and 2 bases, and a span of 14 bases separates them. In total, approximately 610 healthy bone marrow donors made up the cohort. Cohort members were all nominally healthy when sampled, although unrecorded immune exposures were likely present. The donor tested CMV seropositive and was one of the 289 seropositive cohort members. Every donor gave a peripheral blood sample, and the peripheral blood mononuclear cells from that sample were used for TCR beta sequencing. Genomic DNA was extracted from the blood cell samples with the Qiagen DNeasy Blood Extraction Kit. Receptor libraries were prepared by the immunoSEQ multiplex PCR assay. For the multiplex PCR, a mixture combining 60 forward primers for TCR Vbeta segments and 13 reverse primers for TCR Jbeta segments was used. The CDR3 region of rearranged TCR beta genes was amplified from genomic DNA with a multiplex PCR assay. The Illumina HiSeq System was used to sequence the amplified TCR beta libraries as 87-base-pair reads. The authors' analysis ran thus. A later analysis counted some 74 million unique TCR beta chains across the 550 to 750 repertoires, and some 12 million of these chains were shared by at least two donors. Raw reads were error-corrected and collapsed into unique sequences by a nearest-neighbor algorithm in which closely related sequences were merged to remove PCR and sequencing errors. To assign V, D and J gene segments, CDR3 sequences were aligned to IMGT reference sequences. Each retained sequence needed at least a six-nucleotide match to both a V gene segment and a J gene segment. A rearrangement counted as productive if the CDR3 had no stop codons and remained in frame with V and J, and every other rearrangement counted as non-productive. CDR3 was defined according to IMGT convention as the region running from the second conserved V-encoded cysteine to the conserved J-encoded phenylalanine. The earlier analysis of 587 of the donors excluded any sequence lacking an unambiguous match to a single V gene segment. An earlier analysis of under 750 of the donors called V segments functional above 56.7% productive rearrangements and segregating when the between-donor standard deviation exceeded 5%. To diagnose cytomegalovirus status from the catalog of TCR beta chain sequences, a statistical classification framework was built. V and J gene assignment, in a later analysis, came from comparing TCR nucleotide sequences with IMGT/GENE-DB human TR gene sequences. A later analysis assigned CDR3 sequences and most-parsimonious VDJ recombination scenarios with the TCRdist pipeline. In a later analysis, each TCR beta chain was defined by its CDR3 amino acid sequence together with its V-gene family, and reads without a unique V-gene family were excluded. As a way to deal with suspected cross-contamination and a sequencing artifact, a later analysis dropped 450 to 700 nucleotide sequences that were highly shared and had low generation probability. In a later analysis, a clonal expansion index was calculated for each public chain from normalized within-repertoire ranks of inferred template counts. In a later analysis, generation probabilities were computed using a VDJ recombination model fitted to out-of-frame rearrangements, and the results were checked against IGoR. In a later analysis, hypergeometric tests were used to score TCR-TCR, TCR-HLA and TCR-CMV co-occurrence, with a repertoire-size bias correction applied to TCR pairs. In a later analysis, false discovery rates were estimated by permuting HLA or CMV assignments 20 times. In a later analysis, co-occurring TCRs were grouped with DBSCAN, and TCRdist sequence similarity was added when clustering was performed within HLA-allele-positive subsets. Repertoires with fewer than 30,000 or more than 120,000 public chains were left out of co-occurrence clustering, as were about five repertoires with anomalous nucleotide sharing. TCRdb obtained this table from immuneACCESS and retained in-frame rearrangements with V and J assigned. These tables miss some clones; where compared with another copy, unresolved V genes account for less than half of the shortfall, and the remainder is unexplained. Clone size and the V and J calls come from that table; the DNA yielded D and trimming. The sample table holds 100,000 to 150,000 clones, of which 70% to 80% were seen once. The top ten clonotypes cover 2% to 3% of the sample.

Summary of the overall study and its limitations: Because the 87-base-pair reads could not distinguish some IMGT-functional V segments, including TRBV6-2 and TRBV6-3, those segments were excluded. Correlated functional status among segregating V segments might be attributable to linkage disequilibrium, but an unknown experimental factor could not be ruled out. Because some donors lacked HLA typing at each locus, the association tests relied only on the typed subset. When HLA alleles, especially DR and DQ, strongly co-occurred, TCR associations were difficult to assign to individual alleles. The authors suggested that the approach could potentially be generalized to other disease states and immunological phenotypes. According to a later analysis, most CMV-associated TCR beta chains appeared to be HLA-restricted, and the HLA associations seemed to be driven largely by CMV exposure. A further reported finding was that TCR beta sequences accurately predicted the HLA-A and HLA-B alleles for most subjects in the first cohort. The classifier was reported to diagnose cytomegalovirus status with high specificity and sensitivity in both the original cohort and the validation cohort. In an earlier analysis of more than 450 of the donors, most TCR beta V segments were observed in productive rearrangements about 90% or about 30% of the time, broadly matching IMGT annotations. Roughly uniform sequencing depth across donors was assumed in presence/absence analyses, although this assumption may not hold. A later analysis reported that several top co-occurrence clusters appeared linked to parvovirus B19, influenza, CMV and Epstein-Barr virus. In a later genetic analysis, a missense DCLRE1C variant was associated with V-gene and J-gene trimming of TCR beta chains, and the association was replicated in an independent cohort. Most TCR sequences were seen in very few donors, while some public TCRs were found in many individuals. Compared with the roughly 700-donor mean, donors in an Asian-associated ancestry cluster had fewer N-insertions in productive TCRs, according to a later genetic analysis. A cluster of highly shared sequence variants was judged likely to represent a technical artifact of the sequencing pipeline. Because counts were too low, fewer than 20 rarely observed V segments, including chromosome 9 orphons, were excluded from the earlier analysis of 587 of the donors. In vitro tests confirmed that a few of the cytomegalovirus-associated TCR beta chains recognize cytomegalovirus antigens. A total of roughly 160 TCR beta chains were listed by the study as associated with cytomegalovirus. According to a later analysis, TCR association rates differed among HLA loci, with DRB1 alleles showing the most associated TCRs and HLA-C alleles showing the fewest. The cohort was sequenced for TCR beta chains only, and without alpha or paired-chain data the features that could be detected were limited. Specific HLA alleles were associated with 15,000 to 20,000 TCR beta sequences at a false discovery rate of 0.05 in a later analysis. In a later analysis, HLA-associated TCR beta chains showed more clonal expansion and lower generation probabilities than non-associated chains that were equally common. The only immune exposure information available for the cohort was CMV serostatus.

The sequence joins TRBV11-3 to TRBJ2-2; TRBD1 could be the D gene, as 6 bases match. The receptor comes from a woman aged 60 to 75 in good health and CMV-seropositive. Sequenced sample: PBMCs. Read as DNA, the sequence is TGTGCCAGCAGCTTAGCCCTGGACAGCTTTAACACCGGGGAGCTGTTTTTT. Its translation reads: CASSLALDSFNTGELFF.